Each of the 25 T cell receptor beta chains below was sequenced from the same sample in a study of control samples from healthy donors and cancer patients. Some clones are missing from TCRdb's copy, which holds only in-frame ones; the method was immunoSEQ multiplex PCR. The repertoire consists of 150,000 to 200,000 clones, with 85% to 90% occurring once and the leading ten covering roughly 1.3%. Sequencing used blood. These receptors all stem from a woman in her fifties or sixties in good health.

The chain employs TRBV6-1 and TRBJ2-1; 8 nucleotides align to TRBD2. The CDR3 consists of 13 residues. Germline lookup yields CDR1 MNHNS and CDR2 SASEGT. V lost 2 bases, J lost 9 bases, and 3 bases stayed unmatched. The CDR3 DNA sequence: TGTGCCAGCAGTGAAACGGGAGGGGGTGAGCAGTTCTTC. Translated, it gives CASSETGGGEQFF.

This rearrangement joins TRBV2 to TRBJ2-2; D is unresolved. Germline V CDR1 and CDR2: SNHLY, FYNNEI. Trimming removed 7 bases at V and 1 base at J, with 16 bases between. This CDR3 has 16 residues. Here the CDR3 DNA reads TGTGCCAGCATGGTTGGGCAGACACTGAACACCGGGGAGCTGTTTTTT. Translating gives CASMVGQTLNTGELFF. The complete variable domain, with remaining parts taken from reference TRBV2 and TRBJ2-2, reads EPEVTQTPSHQVTQMGQEVILRCVPISNHLYFYWYRQILGQKVEFLVSFYNNEISEKSEIFDDQFSVERPDGSNFTLKIRSTKLEDSAMYFCASMVGQTLNTGELFFGEGSRLTVL.

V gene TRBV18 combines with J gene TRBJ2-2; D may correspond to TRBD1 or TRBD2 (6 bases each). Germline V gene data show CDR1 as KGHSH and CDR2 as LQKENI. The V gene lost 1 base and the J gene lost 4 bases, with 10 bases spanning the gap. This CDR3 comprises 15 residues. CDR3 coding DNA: TGTGCCAGCTCACCACGCGGGACACGCACCGGGGAGCTGTTTTTT. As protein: CASSPRGTRTGELFF.

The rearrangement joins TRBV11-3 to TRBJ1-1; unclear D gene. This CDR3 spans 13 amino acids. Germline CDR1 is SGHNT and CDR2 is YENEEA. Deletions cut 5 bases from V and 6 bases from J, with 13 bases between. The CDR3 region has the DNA TGTGCCAGCAGCCTATACAGTAGCGCTGAAGCTTTCTTT. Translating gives CASSLYSSAEAFF.

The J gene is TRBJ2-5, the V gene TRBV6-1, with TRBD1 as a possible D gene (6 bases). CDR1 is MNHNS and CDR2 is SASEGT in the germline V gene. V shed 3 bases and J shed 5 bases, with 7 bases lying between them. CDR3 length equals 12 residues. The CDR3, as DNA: TGTGCCAGCAGTGAGAGGGGGGAGACCCAGTACTTC. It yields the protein CASSERGETQYF.

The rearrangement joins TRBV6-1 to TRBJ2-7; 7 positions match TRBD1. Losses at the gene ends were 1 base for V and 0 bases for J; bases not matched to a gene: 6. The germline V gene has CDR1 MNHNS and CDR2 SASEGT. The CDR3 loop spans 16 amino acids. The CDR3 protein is CASSEGWGQSSYEQYF. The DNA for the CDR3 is TGTGCCAGCAGTGAAGGTTGGGGACAGAGCTCCTACGAGCAGTACTTC.

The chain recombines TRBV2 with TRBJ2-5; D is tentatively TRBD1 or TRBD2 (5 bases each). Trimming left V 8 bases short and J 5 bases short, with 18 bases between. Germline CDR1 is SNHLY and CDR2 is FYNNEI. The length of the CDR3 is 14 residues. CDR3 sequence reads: CASARDHPPETQYF. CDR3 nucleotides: TGTGCCAGCGCTCGGGACCATCCCCCGGAGACCCAGTACTTC.

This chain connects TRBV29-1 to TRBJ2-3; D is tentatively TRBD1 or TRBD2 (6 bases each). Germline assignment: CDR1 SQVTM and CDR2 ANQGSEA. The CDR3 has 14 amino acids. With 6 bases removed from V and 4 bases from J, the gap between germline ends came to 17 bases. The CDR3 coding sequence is TGCAGCGTCCCGGGGGCGCCCTGGGCAGATACGCAGTATTTT. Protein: CSVPGAPWADTQYF.

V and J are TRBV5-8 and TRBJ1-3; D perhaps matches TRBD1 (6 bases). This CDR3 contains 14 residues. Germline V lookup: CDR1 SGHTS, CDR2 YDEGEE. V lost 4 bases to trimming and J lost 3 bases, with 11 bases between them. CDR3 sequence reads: CASSKRDIGNTIYF. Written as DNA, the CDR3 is TGTGCCAGCAGCAAGAGGGACATTGGAAACACCATATATTTT.

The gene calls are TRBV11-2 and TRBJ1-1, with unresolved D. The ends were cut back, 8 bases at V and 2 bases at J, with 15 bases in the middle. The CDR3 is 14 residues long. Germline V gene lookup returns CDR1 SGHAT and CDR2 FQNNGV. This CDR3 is CASGPGATNTEAFF. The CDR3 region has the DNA TGTGCCAGCGGCCCAGGCGCTACAAACACTGAAGCTTTCTTT.

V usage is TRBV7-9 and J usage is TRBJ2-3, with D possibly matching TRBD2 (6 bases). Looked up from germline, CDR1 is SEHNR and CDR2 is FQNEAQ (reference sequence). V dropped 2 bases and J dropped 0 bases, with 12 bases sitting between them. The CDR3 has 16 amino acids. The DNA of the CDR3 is TGTGCCAGCAGCTTAAGCCACGGGACTAGCACAGATACGCAGTATTTT. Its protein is CASSLSHGTSTDTQYF.

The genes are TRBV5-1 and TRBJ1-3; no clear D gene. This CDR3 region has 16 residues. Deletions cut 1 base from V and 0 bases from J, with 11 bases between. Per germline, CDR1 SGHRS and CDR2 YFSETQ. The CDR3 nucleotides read TGCGCCAGCAGCTTGACAGTCTCCATCTCTGGAAACACCATATATTTT. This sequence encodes CASSLTVSISGNTIYF.

The CDR3 DNA reads as TGTGCCAGCAGGATTCAGACAGGGGTCTATGGCTACACCTTC. Translated: CASRIQTGVYGYTF. The V gene is TRBV6-5, the J gene TRBJ1-2; 8 bases are a match to TRBD1. CDR3 length equals 14 residues. Trimming removed 6 bases from V and 4 bases from J; junction bases left unmatched: 7. From germline, CDR1 is MNHEY and CDR2 SVGAGI.

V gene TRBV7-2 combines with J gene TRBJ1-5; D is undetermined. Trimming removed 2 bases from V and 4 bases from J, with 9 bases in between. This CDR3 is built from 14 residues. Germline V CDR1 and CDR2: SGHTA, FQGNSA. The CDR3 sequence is CASSLRQENQPQHF. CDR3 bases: TGTGCCAGCAGCTTAAGGCAGGAGAATCAGCCCCAGCATTTT.

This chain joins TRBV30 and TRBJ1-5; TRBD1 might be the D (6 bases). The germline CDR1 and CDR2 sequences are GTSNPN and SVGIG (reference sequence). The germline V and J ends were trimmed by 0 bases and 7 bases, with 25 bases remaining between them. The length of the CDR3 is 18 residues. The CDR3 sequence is CAWSVPHRYTGIRQPQHF. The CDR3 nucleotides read TGTGCCTGGAGTGTACCGCATAGGTACACAGGGATTAGACAGCCCCAGCATTTT.

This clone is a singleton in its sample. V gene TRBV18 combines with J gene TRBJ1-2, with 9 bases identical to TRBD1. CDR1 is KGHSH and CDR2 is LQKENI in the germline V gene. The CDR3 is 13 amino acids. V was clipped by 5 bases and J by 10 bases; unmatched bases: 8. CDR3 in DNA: TGTGCCAGCTCAGCGGGACAGGGCTCGGACTACACCTTC. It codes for CASSAGQGSDYTF.

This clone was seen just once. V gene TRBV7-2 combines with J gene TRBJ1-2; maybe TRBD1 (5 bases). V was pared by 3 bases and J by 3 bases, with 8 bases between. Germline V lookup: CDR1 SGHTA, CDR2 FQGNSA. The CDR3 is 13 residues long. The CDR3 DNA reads TGTGCCAGCAGCTTTGGGGCTGACTATGGCTACACCTTC. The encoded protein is CASSFGADYGYTF. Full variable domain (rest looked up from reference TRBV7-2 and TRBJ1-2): GAGVSQSPSNKVTEKGKDVELRCDPISGHTALYWYRQSLGQGLEFLIYFQGNSAPDKSGLPSDRFSAERTGGSVSTLTIQRTQQEDSAVYLCASSFGADYGYTFGSGTRLTVV.

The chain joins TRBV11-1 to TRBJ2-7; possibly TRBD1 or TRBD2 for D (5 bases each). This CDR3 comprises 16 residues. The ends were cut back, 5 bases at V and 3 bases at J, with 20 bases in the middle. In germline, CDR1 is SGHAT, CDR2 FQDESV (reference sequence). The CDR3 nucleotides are TGTGCCAGCAGCCCCCGGGACCCCCTTTTAGGCTACGAGCAGTACTTC. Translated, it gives CASSPRDPLLGYEQYF.

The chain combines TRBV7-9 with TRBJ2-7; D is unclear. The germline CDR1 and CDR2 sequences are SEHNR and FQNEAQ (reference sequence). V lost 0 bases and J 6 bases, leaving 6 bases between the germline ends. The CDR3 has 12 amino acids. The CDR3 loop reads CASSLAGFEQYF. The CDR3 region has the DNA TGTGCCAGCAGCTTAGCAGGGTTCGAGCAGTACTTC.

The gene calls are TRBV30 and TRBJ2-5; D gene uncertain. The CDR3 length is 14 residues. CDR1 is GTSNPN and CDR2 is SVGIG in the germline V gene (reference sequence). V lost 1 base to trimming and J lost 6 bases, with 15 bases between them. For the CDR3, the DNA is TGTGCCTGGAGTGCGTCCGCCACGTTAAAGACCCAGTACTTC. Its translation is CAWSASATLKTQYF.

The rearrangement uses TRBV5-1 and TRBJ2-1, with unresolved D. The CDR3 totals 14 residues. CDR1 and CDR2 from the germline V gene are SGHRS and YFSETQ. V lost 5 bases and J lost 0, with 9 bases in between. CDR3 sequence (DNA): TGCGCCAGCAGTGATAAAAGCTCCTACAATGAGCAGTTCTTC. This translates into CASSDKSSYNEQFF.

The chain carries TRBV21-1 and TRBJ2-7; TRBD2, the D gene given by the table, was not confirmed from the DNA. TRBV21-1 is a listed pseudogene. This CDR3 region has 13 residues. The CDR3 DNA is TGTGCCAGCAGCCCCGGACTATTCTACGAGCAGTACTTC. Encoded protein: CASSPGLFYEQYF.

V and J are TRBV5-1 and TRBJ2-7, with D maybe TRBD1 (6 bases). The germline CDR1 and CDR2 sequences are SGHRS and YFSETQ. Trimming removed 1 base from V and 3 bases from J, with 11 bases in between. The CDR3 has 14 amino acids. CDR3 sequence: CASSLWQGHYEQYF. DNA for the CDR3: TGCGCCAGCAGCTTGTGGCAGGGGCACTACGAGCAGTACTTC.

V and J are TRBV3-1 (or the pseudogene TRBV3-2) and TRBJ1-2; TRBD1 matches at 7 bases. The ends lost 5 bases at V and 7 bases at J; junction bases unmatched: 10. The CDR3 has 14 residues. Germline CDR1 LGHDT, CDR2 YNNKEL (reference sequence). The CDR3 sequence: CASSSGQWAGGYTF. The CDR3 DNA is TGTGCCAGCAGCTCGGGACAGTGGGCTGGTGGCTACACCTTC.

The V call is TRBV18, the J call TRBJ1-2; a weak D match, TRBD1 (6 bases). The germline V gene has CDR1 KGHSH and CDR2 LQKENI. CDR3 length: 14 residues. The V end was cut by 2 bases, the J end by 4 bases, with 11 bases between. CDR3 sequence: CASSPVGGAYGYTF. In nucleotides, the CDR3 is TGTGCCAGCTCACCAGTGGGGGGCGCCTATGGCTACACCTTC.